Listed here are 23 T cell receptor beta chains from one sample, sequenced in a study of blood T cell repertoires in COVID-19. The assay was immunoSEQ multiplex PCR, and TCRdb's table has in-frame clones only and misses some. The table records around 260,000 clones, about 91% of them present only once. Sequenced: peripheral blood. The receptors were sampled from a person between 18 and 35 years old with COVID-19, enrolled during active disease.

The rearrangement links TRBV7-9 to TRBJ2-2; no clear D gene. CDR1 is SEHNR, CDR2 FQNEAQ, per germline (reference sequence). Trimming took 4 bases from V and 5 from J, leaving 5 bases between them. This CDR3 has 12 amino acids. CDR3 sequence: CASSSRTGELFF. The CDR3 DNA sequence: TGTGCCAGCAGCTCCCGTACCGGGGAGCTGTTTTTT.

This chain links TRBV24-1 with TRBJ2-2; D unresolved. The CDR3 totals 14 residues. Trimming shortened V by 6 bases and J by 1 base, and 8 bases separated the two germline ends. Germline V gives CDR1 KGHDR, CDR2 SFDVKD. Written as DNA, the CDR3 is TGTGCCACCAGTAGTGCCAGGAACACCGGGGAGCTGTTTTTT. Translating it yields CATSSARNTGELFF.

The rearrangement uses TRBV7-2 and TRBJ1-1; no clear D. CDR1 SGHTA and CDR2 FQGNSA come from the germline V gene. The CDR3 runs to 11 residues. Trimming cost V 10 bases and J 2 bases, with 8 bases left between them. The CDR3 here is CATATNTEAFF. The CDR3 DNA reads as TGTGCCACCGCGACTAACACTGAAGCTTTCTTT. The whole variable domain, remainder taken from reference TRBV7-2 and TRBJ1-1, is GAGVSQSPSNKVTEKGKDVELRCDPISGHTALYWYRQSLGQGLEFLIYFQGNSAPDKSGLPSDRFSAERTGGSVSTLTIQRTQQEDSAVYLCATATNTEAFFGQGTRLTVV.

The chain combines TRBV25-1 with TRBJ2-4; 7 nucleotides match TRBD2. The CDR3 is made up of 17 amino acids. Germline lookup yields CDR1 MGHDK and CDR2 SYGVNS. V trimming: 2 bases; J trimming: 0 bases; junction bases outside the gene matches: 7. The CDR3 reads CASSEGSSGVAKNIQYF. The CDR3 bases are TGTGCCAGCAGTGAAGGGTCTAGCGGTGTAGCCAAAAACATTCAGTACTTC.

This chain links TRBV5-1 with TRBJ1-1; tentatively, D is TRBD1 (6 bases). Germline V lookup: CDR1 SGHRS, CDR2 YFSETQ. The CDR3 runs 18 residues. The V end lost 0 bases, the J end lost 2 bases, and 20 bases lay between the germline ends. CDR3 sequence reads: CASSLGTGVIQGNTEAFF. The CDR3 DNA is TGCGCCAGCAGCTTGGGTACGGGCGTTATACAGGGTAACACTGAAGCTTTCTTT.

The CDR3 nucleotides are TGTGCCAGCAGTTTCGTATCCGGCACTGAAGCTTTCTTT. Amino acid sequence: CASSFVSGTEAFF. V gene TRBV28 combines with J gene TRBJ1-1, with no clear D. The germline CDR1 and CDR2 sequences are MDHEN and SYDVKM. V was trimmed by 3 bases and J by 4 bases, leaving 9 bases between them. This CDR3 is 13 amino acids long.

V and J are TRBV5-1 and TRBJ2-7; the match to TRBD2 covers 7 bases. Germline CDR1 and CDR2: SGHRS and YFSETQ. With 5 bases clipped from V and 2 bases from J, the junction kept 13 bases outside the gene matches. The CDR3 extends over 16 amino acids. The CDR3 nucleotides are TGCGCCAGCAGATCAGGTCTAGCGGATAAGCCCTACGAGCAGTACTTC. This gives the protein CASRSGLADKPYEQYF. Full variable domain (rest looked up from reference TRBV5-1 and TRBJ2-7): KAGVTQTPRYLIKTRGQQVTLSCSPISGHRSVSWYQQTPGQGLQFLFEYFSETQRNKGNFPGRFSGRQFSNSRSEMNVSTLELGDSALYLCASRSGLADKPYEQYFGPGTRLTVT.

The J gene is TRBJ1-2, the V gene TRBV28, with TRBD1 identical over 9 bases. V was pared by 6 bases and J by 8 bases, with 4 bases of the junction left unmatched. This CDR3 contains 12 residues. CDR1 and CDR2 from the germline V gene are MDHEN and SYDVKM. The CDR3 sequence is CASSGTGLGYTF. The CDR3 DNA sequence: TGTGCCAGCAGCGGGACAGGGTTAGGCTACACCTTC.

This chain connects TRBV11-2 to TRBJ2-2; 10 positions agree with TRBD1. V trimming: 5 bases; J trimming: 3 bases; junction bases outside the gene matches: 6. This CDR3 is 16 amino acids long. Germline lookup yields CDR1 SGHAT and CDR2 FQNNGV. The CDR3 DNA reads TGTGCCAGCAGCCCCGGGACAGGGGAGCACACCGGGGAGCTGTTTTTT. Translated: CASSPGTGEHTGELFF.

This clone was picked up one time. The chain joins TRBV2 to TRBJ2-2; 8 bases map to TRBD1. The V gene end was trimmed by 9 bases and the J gene end by 4 bases; junction bases not matched to a gene: 25. This CDR3 has 20 amino acids. Germline-derived CDR1 and CDR2 are SNHLY and FYNNEI. Here the CDR3 DNA reads TGTGCCAGGGGGGGACCCACCCCCGGGACAGGCACCCTGGGCACCGGGGAGCTGTTTTTT. As protein: CARGGPTPGTGTLGTGELFF.

V usage is TRBV7-9 and J usage is TRBJ1-2; D uncertain. Per the germline V gene, CDR1 is SEHNR and CDR2 is FQNEAQ (reference sequence). The CDR3 is made up of 15 amino acids. V lost 1 base, J lost 4 bases, and 13 bases lay in between. CDR3 DNA sequence: TGTGCCAGCAGCTTAGAAGAGGTGCGCTTCTATGGCTACACCTTC. Residues: CASSLEEVRFYGYTF.

CDR3 residues: CASSYLGQGAGYTF. As DNA, the CDR3 is TGTGCCAGCAGTTACTTAGGACAGGGGGCTGGCTACACCTTC. The chain couples TRBV6-5 to TRBJ1-2; 11 bases align to TRBD1. Trimming cost V 1 base and J 7 bases; bases outside gene matches: 2. Per the germline V gene, CDR1 is MNHEY and CDR2 is SVGAGI. This CDR3 has 14 residues.

The J gene is TRBJ2-7, the V gene TRBV21-1; TRBD2, as called in the table, went unchecked against the DNA. TRBV21-1 is reported as a pseudogene. This CDR3 contains 13 residues. CDR3 sequence: CASTPEASYEQYF. CDR3 in DNA: TGTGCCAGCACGCCAGAGGCCTCCTACGAGCAGTACTTC.

Only one count was recorded for this clone. The chain carries TRBV14 and TRBJ1-2; TRBD1 agrees at 7 bases. J lost 2 bases, V lost 4 bases, and 1 base had no gene match. The CDR3 consists of 13 residues. From germline, CDR1 is SGHDN and CDR2 FVKESK. The CDR3 DNA reads as TGTGCCAGCAGCCCGGGACAGAACTATGGCTACACCTTC. It encodes CASSPGQNYGYTF.

This chain connects TRBV10-2 to TRBJ1-5, with D perhaps matching TRBD1 (5 bases). Looked up from germline, CDR1 is WSHSY and CDR2 is SAAADI. Trimming stripped 6 bases from V and 4 bases from J, with 7 bases between. The CDR3 is 12 residues long. DNA of the CDR3: TGCGCCAGCAGGGGGCCGAATCAGCCCCAGCATTTT. It specifies CASRGPNQPQHF.

This clone was seen once. The chain is built from TRBV2 and TRBJ2-1, with 12 bases lining up with TRBD2. In germline, CDR1 is SNHLY, CDR2 FYNNEI. The CDR3 covers 20 residues. Germline trimming cut 8 bases from V and 0 bases from J; bases unmatched to any gene: 17. The CDR3 here is CASLGQGLTSGRPSYNEQFF. CDR3 DNA: TGTGCCAGCCTGGGACAGGGCCTGACTAGCGGGAGACCCTCCTACAATGAGCAGTTCTTC.

This clone was detected only once. V is TRBV6-5 and J is TRBJ2-7, with 7 nucleotides matching TRBD2. The CDR3 has 16 amino acids. The J segment lost 3 bases and the V segment lost 0 bases, leaving 8 bases of the junction unmatched. Germline V gene sequence: CDR1 MNHEY, CDR2 SVGAGI. The CDR3 bases are TGTGCCAGCAGTTACTCAAGCGGGACCCATAACTACGAGCAGTACTTC. This translates into CASSYSSGTHNYEQYF.

The chain uses TRBV18 and TRBJ2-4; a weak D match, TRBD2 (6 bases). The V and J ends lost 3 bases and 3 bases respectively, with 6 bases between them. The CDR3 runs 13 residues. Germline V gene sequence: CDR1 KGHSH, CDR2 LQKENI. CDR3 in DNA: TGTGCCAGCTCACCTAGCGGCAAAAACATTCAGTACTTC. Protein: CASSPSGKNIQYF.

The rearrangement uses TRBV9 and TRBJ2-4; D unclear. Looked up from germline, CDR1 is SGDLS and CDR2 is YYNGEE. Trimming stripped 5 bases from V and 1 base from J, with 13 bases between. The CDR3 extends over 15 amino acids. The DNA for the CDR3 is TGTGCCAGCAGTGTGGAGATTGGGGCCAAAAACATTCAGTACTTC. Its protein is CASSVEIGAKNIQYF. Full variable domain (remainder filled in from reference TRBV9 and TRBJ2-4): DSGVTQTPKHLITATGQRVTLRCSPRSGDLSVYWYQQSLDQGLQFLIQYYNGEERAKGNILERFSAQQFPDLHSELNLSSLELGDSALYFCASSVEIGAKNIQYFGAGTRLSVL.

The gene calls are TRBV2 and TRBJ2-5; D ambiguous. V shed 1 base and J shed 1 base, with 10 bases lying between them. The CDR3 is 15 residues long. Germline V CDR1 and CDR2: SNHLY, FYNNEI. The CDR3 loop is CASSEERRSQETQYF. CDR3 nucleotides: TGTGCCAGCAGTGAAGAAAGGCGGAGCCAAGAGACCCAGTACTTC.

V and J are TRBV4-3 and TRBJ2-2, with TRBD1 matching over 9 bases. Trimming at V came to 0 bases and at J to 3 bases, leaving 8 bases not matched to a gene. Germline V lookup: CDR1 LGHNA, CDR2 YSLEER. CDR3 length equals 18 residues. The CDR3 nucleotides are TGCGCCAGCAGCCAAGATGGGGCGGACAGGGGTCACACCGGGGAGCTGTTTTTT. It codes for CASSQDGADRGHTGELFF.

This chain uses TRBV28 with TRBJ2-1, with 7 bases lining up with TRBD2. The trim removed 6 bases at V and 14 bases at J, leaving 10 bases unmatched. CDR1 is MDHEN and CDR2 is SYDVKM in the germline V gene. The CDR3 consists of 12 residues. The CDR3 sequence: CASSTWGGLEFF. Written as DNA, the CDR3 is TGTGCCAGCAGCACCTGGGGGGGTCTCGAGTTCTTC.

The chain couples TRBV29-1 to TRBJ2-7; D is uncertain. The V end lost 4 bases, the J end lost 2 bases, and 12 bases lay between the germline ends. The CDR3 runs 13 residues. Germline CDR1 is SQVTM and CDR2 is ANQGSEA. The CDR3 reads CSVVGRPTYEQYF. CDR3 bases: TGCAGCGTTGTAGGCAGGCCGACCTACGAGCAGTACTTC.